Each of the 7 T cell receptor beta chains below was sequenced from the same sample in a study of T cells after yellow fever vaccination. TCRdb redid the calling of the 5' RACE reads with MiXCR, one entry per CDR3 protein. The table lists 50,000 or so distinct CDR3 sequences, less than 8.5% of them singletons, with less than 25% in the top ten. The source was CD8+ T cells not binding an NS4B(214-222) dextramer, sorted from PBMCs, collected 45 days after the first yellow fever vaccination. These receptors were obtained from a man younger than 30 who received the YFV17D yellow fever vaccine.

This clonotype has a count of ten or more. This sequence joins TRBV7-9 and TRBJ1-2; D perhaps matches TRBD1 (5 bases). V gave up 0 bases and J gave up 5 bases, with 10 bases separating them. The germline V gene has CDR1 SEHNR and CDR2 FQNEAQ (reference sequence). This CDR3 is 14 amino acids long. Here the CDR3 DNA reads TGTGCCAGCAGCTTAGCAGGGGCAGGGTATGGCTACACCTTC. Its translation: CASSLAGAGYGYTF.

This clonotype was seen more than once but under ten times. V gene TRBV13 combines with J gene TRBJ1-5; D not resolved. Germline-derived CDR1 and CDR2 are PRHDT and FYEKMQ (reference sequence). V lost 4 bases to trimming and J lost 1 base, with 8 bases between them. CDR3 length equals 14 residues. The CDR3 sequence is CASSSGRSNQPQHF. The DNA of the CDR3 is TGTGCCAGCAGCTCCGGACGGAGCAATCAGCCCCAGCATTTT. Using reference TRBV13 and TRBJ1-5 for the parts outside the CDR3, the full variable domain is AAGVIQSPRHLIKEKRETATLKCYPIPRHDTVYWYQQGPGQDPQFLISFYEKMQSDKGSIPDRFSAQQFSDYHSELNMSSLELGDSALYFCASSSGRSNQPQHFGDGTRLSIL.

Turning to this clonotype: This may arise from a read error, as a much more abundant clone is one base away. CDR3 nucleotide sequence: TGCGCCAGCGGCCAGGAAGCAGGAGCTTCCTACGAGCAGTACGTC. This translates into CASGQEAGASYEQYV. This sequence joins TRBV4-3 and TRBJ2-7; D ambiguous. The CDR3 consists of 15 residues. Germline loops: CDR1 LGHNA, CDR2 YSLEER.

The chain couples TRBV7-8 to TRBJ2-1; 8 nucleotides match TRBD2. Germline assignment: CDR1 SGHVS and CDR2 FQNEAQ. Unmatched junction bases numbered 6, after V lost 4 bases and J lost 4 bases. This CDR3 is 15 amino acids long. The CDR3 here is CASSSTGGLYNEQFF. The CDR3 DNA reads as TGTGCCAGCAGCTCTACGGGGGGGCTATACAATGAGCAGTTCTTC.

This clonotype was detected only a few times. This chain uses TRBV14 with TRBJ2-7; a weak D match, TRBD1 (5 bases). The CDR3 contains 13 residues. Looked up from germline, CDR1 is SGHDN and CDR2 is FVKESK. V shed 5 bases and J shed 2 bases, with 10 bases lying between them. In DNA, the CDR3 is TGTGCCAGCAGCAATGACAGAACCTACGAGCAGTACTTC. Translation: CASSNDRTYEQYF.

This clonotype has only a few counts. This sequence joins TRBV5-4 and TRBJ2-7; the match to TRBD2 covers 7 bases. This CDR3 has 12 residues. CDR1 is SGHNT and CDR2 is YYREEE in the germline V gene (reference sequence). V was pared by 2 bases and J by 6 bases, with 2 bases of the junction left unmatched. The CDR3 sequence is CASSFSSGEQYV. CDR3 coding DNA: TGTGCCAGCAGCTTCTCTAGCGGCGAGCAGTACGTC.

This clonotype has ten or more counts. The CDR3 protein is CASSSAGTGVPNNEKLFF. The CDR3 region has the DNA TGTGCCAGCAGCTCAGCCGGGACAGGGGTGCCGAATAATGAAAAACTGTTTTTT. The chain has TRBV7-6 and TRBJ1-4; TRBD1 aligns across 10 bases. The CDR3 covers 18 residues. Trimming cost V 4 bases and J 4 bases; bases outside gene matches: 12. Germline V gene data show CDR1 as SGHVS and CDR2 as FNYEAQ.